The clone carrying this T cell receptor (beta chain) was recorded a few times. TCRdb re-called the 5' RACE reads with MiXCR, one entry per CDR3 protein. The sample has roughly 120,000 distinct CDR3 sequences; under 15% are singletons. This specimen comes from a study of early T cells in non-severe SARS-CoV-2 infection. Study summary: Chains were not paired, and sequencing was done on bulk RNA from unsorted whole blood.

V gave up 0 bases and J gave up 0 bases, with 7 bases separating them. This CDR3 has 15 residues. Germline values: CDR1 SGDLS, CDR2 YYNGEE. This chain connects TRBV9 to TRBJ1-3; D remains unclear. This TCR derives from an adult who was a healthcare worker with PCR-confirmed SARS-CoV-2 infection or an uninfected control (not recorded which). Specimen: whole blood. CDR3 coding DNA: TGTGCCAGCAGCGTAGACGCTAACTCTGGAAACACCATATATTTT. This gives the protein CASSVDANSGNTIYF.